The 3 T cell receptor beta chains below were found in one sample sequenced in a study of blood T cell repertoires in COVID-19. Some clones are missing from TCRdb's copy, which holds only in-frame ones; the method was immunoSEQ multiplex PCR. This table holds hundreds of thousands of clones, around nine tenths found once. Sequencing input: peripheral blood. These receptors originate from a woman aged 55-69 years with COVID-19, enrolled during active disease.

The J gene is TRBJ1-2, the V gene TRBV11-2; 8 bases are shared with TRBD1. CDR3 length: 18 residues. V trimming: 0 bases; J trimming: 2 bases; junction bases outside the gene matches: 11. CDR1 is SGHAT, CDR2 FQNNGV, per germline. CDR3: CASSLEGPGGALNYGYTF. The CDR3 bases are TGTGCCAGCAGCTTAGAAGGGCCAGGGGGCGCATTGAACTATGGCTACACCTTC.

This rearrangement joins TRBV28 to TRBJ1-3; D not certain. The length of the CDR3 is 15 residues. Deletions cut 6 bases from V and 1 base from J, with 13 bases between. Germline CDR1 reads MDHEN; CDR2 reads SYDVKM. As DNA, the CDR3 is TGTGCCAGCAGGGGAGCCGGAGGTTCTGGAAACACCATATATTTT. It specifies CASRGAGGSGNTIYF.

This clone was picked up one time. The genes are TRBV27 and TRBJ1-1; 9 bases match TRBD1. CDR1 is MNHEY and CDR2 is SMNVEV in the germline V gene (reference sequence). The CDR3 length is 16 residues. The trim removed 1 base at V and 5 bases at J, leaving 8 bases unmatched. CDR3 bases: TGTGCCAGCAGTTTATGGGGTGGACAGGGGAGGACTGAAGCTTTCTTT. Its translation: CASSLWGGQGRTEAFF.